The 27 T cell receptor beta chains reported below all come from one sample, sequenced in a study of blood T cell repertoires in COVID-19. This table comes from immunoSEQ multiplex PCR, and its TCRdb copy is limited to in-frame clones, with some not included. The sample gives fewer than 300,000 clones, around 88% of which show up once; roughly 0.8% is in the top ten. Sequencing was carried out using peripheral blood. Receptors originate from a man aged 25-40 years with acute or convalescent COVID-19.

This clone was counted once. This chain links TRBV24-1 with TRBJ1-5; 8 bases line up with TRBD1. CDR3 length: 13 amino acids. Germline V gene data show CDR1 as KGHDR and CDR2 as SFDVKD. V shed 9 bases and J 11 bases; nucleotides not matched to a gene: 11. This chain's CDR3 is CATEGQGWRAQHF. CDR3 in DNA: TGTGCCACCGAAGGACAGGGTTGGCGGGCCCAGCATTTT.

A single count supports this clone. This chain uses TRBV29-1 with TRBJ2-1; weak D call: TRBD2 (5 bases). The CDR3 consists of 13 residues. The germline V gene encodes CDR1 SQVTM and CDR2 ANQGSEA. V was clipped by 8 bases and J by 4 bases, with 15 bases between them. The chain's CDR3 is CSTRKGGYNEQFF. In nucleotides, the CDR3 is TGCAGCACCCGTAAGGGCGGGTACAATGAGCAGTTCTTC.

The gene calls are TRBV5-6 and TRBJ2-1, with D perhaps matching TRBD2 (6 bases). Germline V gene data show CDR1 as SGHDT and CDR2 as YYEEEE. V lost 0 bases to trimming and J lost 11 bases, with 15 bases between them. There are 14 residues in the CDR3. CDR3 amino acids: CASSLAPSDHQQFF. CDR3 DNA: TGTGCCAGCAGCTTGGCCCCTAGCGACCATCAGCAGTTCTTC.

Of note for this clone: The sample holds other DNA sequences that translate to the same CDR3. The chain employs TRBV28 and TRBJ1-1; TRBD1 matches at 7 bases. This CDR3 has 15 amino acids. CDR1 MDHEN and CDR2 SYDVKM come from the germline V gene. V shed 6 bases, J shed 5 bases, and the junction held 12 bases outside the gene matches. CDR3 nucleotides: TGTGCCAGCAGCCCCCTTCTACAGGGGAGGACTGAAGCTTTCTTT. Amino acids: CASSPLLQGRTEAFF.

The chain is built from TRBV28 and TRBJ1-5, with D perhaps TRBD1 (6 bases). The CDR3 has 14 amino acids. V was pared by 4 bases and J by 10 bases, with 17 bases between. The germline CDR1 and CDR2 sequences are MDHEN and SYDVKM. The CDR3 spells CASSSRQAWGPQHF. The CDR3 DNA sequence: TGTGCCAGCAGTTCCCGACAGGCGTGGGGACCCCAGCATTTT.

This chain links TRBV5-1 with TRBJ1-4, with TRBD1 as a possible D gene (6 bases). Germline V lookup: CDR1 SGHRS, CDR2 YFSETQ. Between the trimmed V and J ends, which lost 4 bases and 3 bases, there was a span of 10 bases. The CDR3 extends over 14 amino acids. The CDR3 DNA follows: TGCGCCAGCAGCCCGGGACAACCTAATGAAAAACTGTTTTTT. Amino acid sequence: CASSPGQPNEKLFF.

The chain combines TRBV5-1 with TRBJ2-5, with 7 bases that match TRBD2. The CDR3 sequence is 17 residues long. The V and J ends lost 5 bases and 2 bases, in that order; junction bases with no gene match: 15. Germline CDR1 reads SGHRS; CDR2 reads YFSETQ. CDR3 nucleotides: TGCGCCAGCAGTTACGGGGTGGCGGGAGTTGAACAAGAGACCCAGTACTTC. It specifies CASSYGVAGVEQETQYF. Complete variable domain (other parts from reference TRBV5-1 and TRBJ2-5): KAGVTQTPRYLIKTRGQQVTLSCSPISGHRSVSWYQQTPGQGLQFLFEYFSETQRNKGNFPGRFSGRQFSNSRSEMNVSTLELGDSALYLCASSYGVAGVEQETQYFGPGTRLLVL.

The CDR3 protein is CASSLGGRGNQPQHF. The CDR3 region has the DNA TGTGCCAGCAGTTTGGGAGGGAGAGGCAATCAGCCCCAGCATTTT. The chain combines TRBV28 with TRBJ1-5; D not resolved. The CDR3 covers 15 residues. Germline V CDR1 and CDR2: MDHEN, SYDVKM. Trimming stripped 3 bases from V and 2 bases from J, with 11 bases between.

This chain joins TRBV18 and TRBJ2-7; possible D gene TRBD1, 6 bases. In germline, CDR1 is KGHSH, CDR2 LQKENI. Trimming stripped 1 base from V and 1 base from J, with 17 bases between. The CDR3 contains 17 residues. DNA of the CDR3: TGTGCCAGCTCACCACGGGGGCGAACCCCGATTTCCTACGAGCAGTACTTC. It codes for CASSPRGRTPISYEQYF.

This rearrangement joins TRBV5-1 to TRBJ1-2, with 7 bases lining up with TRBD1. Trimming took 3 bases from V and 0 from J; bases not matched to a gene: 8. This CDR3 is 16 amino acids long. Germline V gene data show CDR1 as SGHRS and CDR2 as YFSETQ. The CDR3 DNA reads as TGCGCCAGCAGCTCCCAAGGGACAGCAACTAACTATGGCTACACCTTC. Amino acid sequence: CASSSQGTATNYGYTF.

This chain links TRBV15 with TRBJ1-2; a possible D gene is TRBD1 (6 bases). The length of the CDR3 is 15 residues. Germline V CDR1 and CDR2: LNHNV, YYDKDF (reference sequence). V was pared by 0 bases and J by 4 bases, with 12 bases between. The CDR3, as DNA: TGTGCCACCAGCAGAGATCAGGGGTTCGTCTATGGCTACACCTTC. Translated: CATSRDQGFVYGYTF.

V and J are TRBV7-9 and TRBJ1-4; D possibly corresponds to TRBD1 (5 bases). The CDR3 consists of 14 residues. V lost 5 bases and J lost 4, with 11 bases in between. Germline values: CDR1 SEHNR, CDR2 FQNEAQ (reference sequence). The CDR3 bases are TGTGCCAGCAGCCTGGACACGATTAATGAAAAACTGTTTTTT. Translating it yields CASSLDTINEKLFF.

The chain links TRBV27 to TRBJ2-7, with D unclear. From germline, CDR1 is MNHEY and CDR2 SMNVEV (reference sequence). Between the trimmed V and J ends, which lost 5 bases and 0 bases, there was a span of 14 bases. The CDR3 loop spans 15 amino acids. Written as DNA, the CDR3 is TGTGCCAGCAGTAATCCCGGGTCCGGCTCCTACGAGCAGTACTTC. As protein: CASSNPGSGSYEQYF.

This clone was observed once. The V gene is TRBV19, the J gene TRBJ2-7; D not certain. Germline V gives CDR1 LNHDA, CDR2 SQIVND (reference sequence). V dropped 1 base and J dropped 6 bases, with 10 bases sitting between them. This CDR3 contains 13 residues. Here the CDR3 DNA reads TGTGCCAGTAGTATAGGTGGGCCGGCCGAGCAGTACTTC. This sequence encodes CASSIGGPAEQYF. The full variable domain, in which reference TRBV19 and TRBJ2-7 provide the parts outside the CDR3, is DGGITQSPKYLFRKEGQNVTLSCEQNLNHDAMYWYRQDPGQGLRLIYYSQIVNDFQKGDIAEGYSVSREKKESFPLTVTSAQKNPTAFYLCASSIGGPAEQYFGPGTRLTVT.

This chain joins TRBV9 and TRBJ1-3; 7 nucleotides align to TRBD1. With V trimmed by 0 bases and J by 11 bases, 8 bases remained unmatched. The CDR3 sequence is 14 residues long. Germline V gene sequence: CDR1 SGDLS, CDR2 YYNGEE. CDR3 coding DNA: TGTGCCAGCAGCGTAGTAGCAGGACAGGCGCCCATATATTTT. This sequence encodes CASSVVAGQAPIYF.

The chain joins TRBV7-8 to TRBJ1-2; D not resolved. Trimming removed 0 bases at V and 5 bases at J, with 10 bases between. Germline CDR1 SGHVS, CDR2 FQNEAQ. This CDR3 spans 14 amino acids. DNA for the CDR3: TGTGCCAGCAGCTTAGCGTTCCAGACTTATGGCTACACCTTC. Translating gives CASSLAFQTYGYTF.

The CDR3 protein is CASSEVVETGWVQETQYF. CDR3 DNA sequence: TGTGCCAGCAGTGAAGTAGTAGAGACAGGGTGGGTCCAAGAGACCCAGTACTTC. The chain carries TRBV6-1 and TRBJ2-5, with 7 bases matching TRBD1. Germline CDR1 is MNHNS and CDR2 is SASEGT. Unmatched junction bases numbered 12, after V lost 1 base and J lost 1 base. The CDR3 extends over 18 amino acids.

This chain joins TRBV7-2 and TRBJ2-1; 11 bases are a match to TRBD2. V was clipped by 4 bases and J by 9 bases; unmatched bases: 11. CDR1 is SGHTA, CDR2 FQGNSA, per germline. The CDR3 has 16 amino acids. Here the CDR3 DNA reads TGTGCCAGCAGCTCCCAGCCCCGACTAGCGGGATTTGAGCAGTTCTTC. Amino acid sequence: CASSSQPRLAGFEQFF.

The genes are TRBV14 and TRBJ2-7; D is undetermined. V shed 5 bases and J shed 6 bases, with 8 bases lying between them. The CDR3 loop spans 11 amino acids. Germline V gene data show CDR1 as SGHDN and CDR2 as FVKESK. This CDR3 reads CASSYGREQYF. The CDR3 DNA reads TGTGCCAGCAGCTATGGGCGCGAGCAGTACTTC.

The rearrangement links TRBV10-3 to TRBJ1-3, with TRBD1 identical over 9 bases. Germline lookup yields CDR1 ENHRY and CDR2 SYGVKD. The CDR3 is 15 amino acids. Losses at the gene ends were 6 bases for V and 2 bases for J; bases not matched to a gene: 5. The DNA of the CDR3 is TGTGCCATCAGGAAACAGGGGGCTGCTGGAAACACCATATATTTT. It encodes CAIRKQGAAGNTIYF.

The rearrangement links TRBV24-1 to TRBJ2-2; 7 bases map to TRBD1. Germline V gene data show CDR1 as KGHDR and CDR2 as SFDVKD. The CDR3 loop spans 15 amino acids. Trimming at V came to 4 bases and at J to 1 base, leaving 2 bases not matched to a gene. CDR3 region: CATSDNRGNTGELFF. The CDR3 DNA sequence: TGTGCCACCAGTGACAACAGGGGGAACACCGGGGAGCTGTTTTTT.

This sequence joins TRBV6-5 and TRBJ2-3; D ambiguous. The CDR3 loop spans 14 amino acids. V lost 8 bases, J lost 0 bases, and 12 bases lay in between. Germline V gives CDR1 MNHEY, CDR2 SVGAGI. CDR3 protein: CASARTSSTDTQYF. For the CDR3, the DNA is TGTGCCAGCGCGCGCACCTCTAGCACAGATACGCAGTATTTT.

The V gene is TRBV19, the J gene TRBJ2-4, with TRBD1 as a possible D gene (6 bases). The CDR3 is 16 residues long. Per the germline V gene, CDR1 is LNHDA and CDR2 is SQIVND (reference sequence). V gave up 3 bases and J gave up 0 bases, with 12 bases separating them. The CDR3 sequence is CASSIRDNLAKNIQYF. Written as DNA, the CDR3 is TGTGCCAGTAGTATCCGGGACAACCTAGCCAAAAACATTCAGTACTTC.

This clone was seen only a few times. The chain employs TRBV7-2 and TRBJ2-1; 9 nucleotides line up with TRBD2. CDR1 and CDR2 (germline): SGHTA, FQGNSA. V lost 5 bases and J lost 2; bases outside the gene matches: 7. The CDR3 spans 16 residues. CDR3 residues: CASSISSSGAYNEQFF. CDR3 nucleotides: TGTGCCAGCAGCATATCCTCTAGCGGGGCCTACAATGAGCAGTTCTTC.

The V gene is TRBV6-1, the J gene TRBJ2-7; D remains ambiguous. V lost 2 bases, J lost 2 bases, and 10 bases lay in between. Germline V gene sequence: CDR1 MNHNS, CDR2 SASEGT. This CDR3 has 14 residues. CDR3 bases: TGTGCCAGCAGTGAAATTTTGGGCACCTACGAGCAGTACTTC. Translated: CASSEILGTYEQYF.

V gene TRBV30 combines with J gene TRBJ2-3, with TRBD2 matching 14 bases. The CDR3 loop spans 15 amino acids. In germline, CDR1 is GTSNPN, CDR2 SVGIG (reference sequence). With 3 bases clipped from V and 6 bases from J, the junction kept 5 bases outside the gene matches. In DNA, the CDR3 is TGTGCCTGGAGCCGACTAGCGGGGGGGGCGGATACGCAGTATTTT. Its translation: CAWSRLAGGADTQYF.

The chain recombines TRBV7-8 with TRBJ1-1; D unresolved. The germline V and J ends were trimmed by 6 bases and 1 base, with 6 bases remaining between them. Germline V lookup: CDR1 SGHVS, CDR2 FQNEAQ. This CDR3 comprises 12 residues. The CDR3 sequence is CASSGGNTEAFF. DNA of the CDR3: TGTGCCAGCAGTGGAGGGAACACTGAAGCTTTCTTT. The complete variable domain, with remaining parts taken from reference TRBV7-8 and TRBJ1-1, reads GAGVSQSPRYKVAKRGQDVALRCDPISGHVSLFWYQQALGQGPEFLTYFQNEAQLDKSGLPSDRFFAERPEGSVSTLKIQRTQQEDSAVYLCASSGGNTEAFFGQGTRLTVV.